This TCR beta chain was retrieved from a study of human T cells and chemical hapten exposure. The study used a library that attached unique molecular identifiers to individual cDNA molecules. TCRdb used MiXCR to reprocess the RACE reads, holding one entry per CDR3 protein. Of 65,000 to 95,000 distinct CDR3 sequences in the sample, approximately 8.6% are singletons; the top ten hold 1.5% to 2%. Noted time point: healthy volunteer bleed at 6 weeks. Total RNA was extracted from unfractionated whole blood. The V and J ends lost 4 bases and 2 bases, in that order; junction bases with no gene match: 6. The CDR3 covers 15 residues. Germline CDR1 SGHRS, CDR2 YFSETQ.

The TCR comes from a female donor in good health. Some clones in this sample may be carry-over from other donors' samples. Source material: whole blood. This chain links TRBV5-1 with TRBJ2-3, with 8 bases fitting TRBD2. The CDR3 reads CASSRGLDITDTQYF. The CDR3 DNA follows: TGCGCCAGCAGCAGGGGACTAGATATCACAGATACGCAGTATTTT.